This is a list of T cell receptor beta chains from one sample in a study of blood T cell repertoires in COVID-19. Repertoires were generated with immunoSEQ multiplex PCR, while TCRdb's copy carries only in-frame clones and drops some. In the table there are about 150,000 clones, approximately 80% of which are singletons. The specimen sequenced was peripheral blood. These receptors were collected from a man between 65 and 85 years old with acute or convalescent COVID-19. CDR3s include the opening cysteine and the closing phenylalanine or tryptophan. Fields, in order: J gene, D gene, clone size, V gene, CDR3 protein, CDR3 DNA. The D gene is left open where the match is weak. Rows give clone size only sometimes, using once, few, many, or a class for an expanded clone.

J gene: TRBJ2-1; D gene: TRBD2; clone size: -; V gene: TRBV6-6; CDR3 protein: CASGEREGGNEQFF; CDR3 DNA: TGTGCCAGTGGGGAGCGGGAGGGGGGGAATGAGCAGTTCTTC
J gene: TRBJ2-3; D gene: TRBD2; clone size: -; V gene: TRBV5-6; CDR3 protein: CASSVSGRGADTQYF; CDR3 DNA: TGTGCCAGCAGCGTGAGCGGGAGGGGAGCAGATACGCAGTATTTT
J gene: TRBJ1-4; D gene: -; clone size: -; V gene: TRBV28; CDR3 protein: CASSWSTSTNEKLFF; CDR3 DNA: TGTGCCAGCAGTTGGAGCACCTCAACTAATGAAAAACTGTTTTTT
J gene: TRBJ2-1; D gene: -; clone size: -; V gene: TRBV7-9; CDR3 protein: CASSLSGEHNEQFF; CDR3 DNA: TGTGCCAGCAGCTTATCGGGGGAGCATAATGAGCAGTTCTTC
J gene: TRBJ1-6; D gene: -; clone size: -; V gene: TRBV11-2; CDR3 protein: CASSLVGQNSPLHF; CDR3 DNA: TGTGCCAGCAGCTTAGTCGGACAGAATTCACCCCTCCACTTT
J gene: TRBJ1-6; D gene: -; clone size: few; V gene: TRBV11-2; CDR3 protein: CASSIGTSMGGNSPLHF; CDR3 DNA: TGTGCCAGCAGCATCGGGACCTCAATGGGGGGTAATTCACCCCTCCACTTT
J gene: TRBJ2-4; D gene: -; clone size: once; V gene: TRBV5-8; CDR3 protein: CASSSQLVTANIQYF; CDR3 DNA: TGTGCCAGCAGCTCCCAACTAGTTACGGCAAACATTCAGTACTTC
J gene: TRBJ2-3; D gene: TRBD2; clone size: -; V gene: TRBV7-9; CDR3 protein: CASSSQGGATSGITDTQYF; CDR3 DNA: TGTGCCAGCAGCTCCCAGGGCGGCGCGACTAGCGGGATAACAGATACGCAGTATTTT
J gene: TRBJ2-3; D gene: -; clone size: -; V gene: TRBV2; CDR3 protein: CASSDAGMSTDTQYF; CDR3 DNA: TGTGCCAGCAGTGATGCGGGAATGAGCACAGATACGCAGTATTTT
J gene: TRBJ2-5; D gene: TRBD2; clone size: -; V gene: TRBV6-6; CDR3 protein: CASSPLGGGAGETQYF; CDR3 DNA: TGTGCCAGCAGCCCCCTCGGCGGGGGGGCCGGCGAGACCCAGTACTTC
J gene: TRBJ2-1; D gene: TRBD2; clone size: -; V gene: TRBV19; CDR3 protein: CASTAGSSGRFDEQFF; CDR3 DNA: TGTGCCAGTACCGCCGGATCTAGCGGGAGATTCGATGAGCAGTTCTTC
J gene: TRBJ2-2; D gene: -; clone size: -; V gene: TRBV3-1/TRBV3-2; CDR3 protein: CASSQTPTSYGELFF; CDR3 DNA: TGTGCCAGCAGCCAGACCCCAACTAGCTACGGGGAGCTGTTTTTT
J gene: TRBJ2-1; D gene: TRBD2; clone size: -; V gene: TRBV5-6; CDR3 protein: CASSWGLAGENEQFF; CDR3 DNA: TGTGCCAGCAGCTGGGGACTAGCGGGGGAGAATGAGCAGTTCTTC
J gene: TRBJ2-4; D gene: -; clone size: -; V gene: TRBV21-1; CDR3 protein: CASSKFDQGKAKNIQYF; CDR3 DNA: TGTGCCAGCAGCAAATTCGATCAGGGGAAGGCCAAAAACATTCAGTACTTC
J gene: TRBJ1-2; D gene: -; clone size: -; V gene: TRBV21-1; CDR3 protein: CASSNPGYGYTF; CDR3 DNA: TGTGCCAGCAGCAATCCAGGGTACGGCTACACCTTC